What follows are 9 T cell receptor beta chains derived from one specimen sequenced in a study of Ad26.COV2.S vaccination and SARS-CoV-2 variants. The treatment was: roughly 20 received Ad26.COV2.S at low or high dose, single or two shots; about 5 received placebo; per-sample allocation not given. Specimens were obtained on day 63 following the first vaccine or placebo injection. Sequenced by immunoSEQ multiplex PCR; TCRdb stores in-frame clones only, minus some. Among roughly 320,000 clones listed, over 80% were seen once. The sequencing here drew on peripheral blood, taken in a trial of Ad26.COV2.S vaccine versus placebo. The source of these receptors is a person between 18 and 65 years old who received the Ad26.COV2.S COVID-19 vaccine or a placebo.

The V call is TRBV11-3, the J call TRBJ2-2; D remains ambiguous. Per the germline V gene, CDR1 is SGHNT and CDR2 is YENEEA. The length of the CDR3 is 13 residues. V lost 2 bases, J lost 8 bases, and 9 bases lay in between. CDR3 DNA: TGTGCCAGCAGCTTAAGGGTTGGTGGGGAGCTGTTTTTT. It specifies CASSLRVGGELFF. The entire variable domain, with the rest obtained from reference TRBV11-3 and TRBJ2-2, is as follows: EAGVVQSPRYKIIEKKQPVAFWCNPISGHNTLYWYLQNLGQGPELLIRYENEEAVDDSQLPKDRFSAERLKGVDSTLKIQPAELGDSAVYLCASSLRVGGELFFGEGSRLTVL.

J is TRBJ1-6 and V is TRBV9; D not certain. The CDR3 length is 17 residues. Trimming left V 0 bases short and J 9 bases short, with 19 bases between. Germline lookup yields CDR1 SGDLS and CDR2 YYNGEE. CDR3 amino acids: CASSVEPIGYLGSPLHF. The CDR3 DNA is TGTGCCAGCAGCGTAGAACCGATCGGGTATTTGGGTTCACCCCTCCACTTT. Together with reference TRBV9 and TRBJ1-6, the CDR3 gives the full variable domain: DSGVTQTPKHLITATGQRVTLRCSPRSGDLSVYWYQQSLDQGLQFLIQYYNGEERAKGNILERFSAQQFPDLHSELNLSSLELGDSALYFCASSVEPIGYLGSPLHFGNGTRLTVT.

The V gene is TRBV28, the J gene TRBJ1-2, with TRBD1 identical over 8 bases. V shed 4 bases and J 7 bases; nucleotides not matched to a gene: 5. The CDR3 loop spans 13 amino acids. Germline V gene lookup returns CDR1 MDHEN and CDR2 SYDVKM. The CDR3 region is CASSSRGRFGYTF. CDR3 nucleotides: TGTGCCAGCAGTTCCAGGGGGCGCTTTGGCTACACCTTC.

V and J are TRBV5-1 and TRBJ2-5; D is uncertain. Germline loops: CDR1 SGHRS, CDR2 YFSETQ. V was trimmed by 4 bases and J by 4 bases, leaving 17 bases between them. The CDR3 runs to 15 residues. CDR3 loop: CASSPTGVTGETQYF. The CDR3 nucleotides read TGCGCCAGCAGCCCCACTGGGGTAACGGGAGAGACCCAGTACTTC.

The chain carries TRBV18 and TRBJ2-3, with D perhaps given as TRBD1 or TRBD2 (5 bases each). The ends were cut back, 6 bases at V and 2 bases at J, with 18 bases in the middle. The CDR3 is 16 amino acids. Germline values: CDR1 KGHSH, CDR2 LQKENI. CDR3 sequence (DNA): TGTGCCAGCTCTCTCCAGGGACCGCGCTCCACAGATACGCAGTATTTT. The encoded protein is CASSLQGPRSTDTQYF.

V and J are TRBV9 and TRBJ2-7; 13 bases agree with TRBD2. CDR3 size: 15 residues. Trimming at V came to 2 bases and at J to 7 bases, leaving 6 bases not matched to a gene. The V gene's germline CDR1 is SGDLS and CDR2 YYNGEE. CDR3 sequence reads: CASSVGLAGVWEQYF. CDR3 sequence (DNA): TGTGCCAGCAGCGTCGGACTAGCGGGGGTCTGGGAGCAGTACTTC.

The table lists this clone with a count of one. V is TRBV6-5 and J is TRBJ1-5, with D hard to call. Trimming stripped 4 bases from V and 6 bases from J, with 1 base between. The CDR3 is 10 amino acids. Germline V gene sequence: CDR1 MNHEY, CDR2 SVGAGI. The CDR3 loop is CASSCQPQHF. DNA of the CDR3: TGTGCCAGCAGTTGTCAGCCCCAGCATTTT.

The CDR3 region is CASSPRPAVYSNQPQHF. The DNA of the CDR3 is TGTGCCAGCAGTCCACGGCCTGCAGTATATAGCAATCAGCCCCAGCATTTT. The rearrangement joins TRBV27 to TRBJ1-5; D call uncertain. The CDR3 length is 17 residues. Germline V gene lookup returns CDR1 MNHEY and CDR2 SMNVEV (reference sequence). Trimming removed 5 bases from V and 0 bases from J, with 17 bases in between.

V gene TRBV27 combines with J gene TRBJ2-7, with D perhaps TRBD1 (6 bases). Germline assignment: CDR1 MNHEY and CDR2 SMNVEV (reference sequence). Trimming stripped 8 bases from V and 7 bases from J, with 21 bases between. CDR3 length: 14 amino acids. CDR3 DNA sequence: TGTGCCAGCCTGGGGTTGAGGGGGTCGGGGGAGCAGTACTTC. This translates into CASLGLRGSGEQYF.